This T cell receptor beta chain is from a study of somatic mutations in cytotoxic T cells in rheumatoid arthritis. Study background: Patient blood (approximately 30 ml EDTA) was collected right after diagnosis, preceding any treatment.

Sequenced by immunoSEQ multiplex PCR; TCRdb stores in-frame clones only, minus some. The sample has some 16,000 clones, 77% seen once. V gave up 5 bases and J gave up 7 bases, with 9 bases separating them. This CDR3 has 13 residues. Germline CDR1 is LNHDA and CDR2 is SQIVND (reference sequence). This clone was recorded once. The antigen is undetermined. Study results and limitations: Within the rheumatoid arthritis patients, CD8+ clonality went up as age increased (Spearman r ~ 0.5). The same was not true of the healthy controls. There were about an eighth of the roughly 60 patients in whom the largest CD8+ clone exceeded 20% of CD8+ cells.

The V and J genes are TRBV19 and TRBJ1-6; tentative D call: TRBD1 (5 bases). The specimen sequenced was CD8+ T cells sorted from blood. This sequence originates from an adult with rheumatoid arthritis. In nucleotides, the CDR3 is TGTGCCAGTAGTCCTGACAGAAATTCACCCCTCCACTTT. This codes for CASSPDRNSPLHF.